These T cell receptor beta chains were read from a single sample in a study of blood T cell repertoires in COVID-19. The table came from immunoSEQ multiplex PCR; TCRdb's copy has only in-frame clones and leaves some out. Found here are roughly 180,000 clones, about nine tenths of them singletons; the top ten hold about 20%. Sequenced sample: peripheral blood. The source is a man aged 70-80 years with active or convalescent COVID-19. CDR3s include the opening cysteine and the closing phenylalanine or tryptophan. The D gene is left open where the match is weak.

D gene: .; V gene: TRBV5-1; CDR3 protein: CASSLLGQTNTGELFF
D gene: .; V gene: TRBV5-1; CDR3 protein: CASSPLASTNEKLFF
D gene: .; V gene: TRBV12-3/TRBV12-4; CDR3 protein: CASSSGYAEKLFF
D gene: TRBD1; V gene: TRBV19; CDR3 protein: CASSKPGGKSYGYTF
D gene: TRBD1; V gene: TRBV6-5; CDR3 protein: CASSKTGWVEAFF
D gene: .; V gene: TRBV28; CDR3 protein: CASSSITGAVVSPLHF
D gene: .; V gene: TRBV6-1; CDR3 protein: CASSEPREWGRNSPLHF
D gene: .; V gene: TRBV7-2; CDR3 protein: CASSLASGPQETQYF
D gene: .; V gene: TRBV6-6; CDR3 protein: CASSPVGGSGTEAFF
D gene: TRBD1; V gene: TRBV5-1; CDR3 protein: CASSWPDRGPPNTGELFF
D gene: .; V gene: TRBV25-1; CDR3 protein: CASAPPGADTQYF
D gene: TRBD1; V gene: TRBV18; CDR3 protein: CASSPGTGADQPQHF
D gene: .; V gene: TRBV18; CDR3 protein: CASSEGAAQPQHF
D gene: TRBD1; V gene: TRBV2; CDR3 protein: CASSALGQGNYGYTF
D gene: TRBD2; V gene: TRBV7-2; CDR3 protein: CASSLAATSGRYRETQYF
D gene: .; V gene: TRBV6-2/TRBV6-3; CDR3 protein: CASSTAAYGYTF
D gene: .; V gene: TRBV7-2; CDR3 protein: CASSPGHTWPGETQYF
D gene: .; V gene: TRBV7-2; CDR3 protein: CASSPQGTRLTNEKLFF
D gene: .; V gene: TRBV15; CDR3 protein: CATSRDRAAELFF
D gene: TRBD1; V gene: TRBV27; CDR3 protein: CASSGTGPYEQYF
D gene: TRBD1; V gene: TRBV4-3; CDR3 protein: CASSQRDRSSYEQYF
D gene: TRBD1; V gene: TRBV6-5; CDR3 protein: CATRMTGSAEQYF
D gene: TRBD1; V gene: TRBV27; CDR3 protein: CASRSIGTAEQAFF
D gene: .; V gene: TRBV18; CDR3 protein: CASSPGAQGNQPQHF
D gene: .; V gene: TRBV28; CDR3 protein: CASSRGGGALNVLNEKLFF
D gene: TRBD1; V gene: TRBV7-9; CDR3 protein: CASSQGAGGYGYTF
D gene: .; V gene: TRBV7-2; CDR3 protein: CASSPGRGMNTGELFF
D gene: .; V gene: TRBV2; CDR3 protein: CASSGMRSSVDTQYF
D gene: TRBD1; V gene: TRBV7-2; CDR3 protein: CASSPFGTGYRSSGNTIYF
D gene: .; V gene: TRBV18; CDR3 protein: CASSPGGKAPMNTEAFF
D gene: TRBD1; V gene: TRBV3-1/TRBV3-2; CDR3 protein: CASSHRGREQYF
D gene: TRBD2; V gene: TRBV12-3/TRBV12-4; CDR3 protein: CASGTSGSYEQFF
D gene: TRBD1; V gene: TRBV18; CDR3 protein: CASSPPGQGASDTQYF
D gene: .; V gene: TRBV28; CDR3 protein: CASSRNRDGAFGTDTQYF
D gene: TRBD1; V gene: TRBV19; CDR3 protein: CASRHGTGTNSNQPQHF
D gene: TRBD1; V gene: TRBV4-3; CDR3 protein: CASSLEGQLNSPLHF
D gene: TRBD1; V gene: TRBV3-1/TRBV3-2; CDR3 protein: CASSPGGTGEGYTF
D gene: TRBD1; V gene: TRBV7-9; CDR3 protein: CATSDRGGSPLHF
D gene: TRBD1; V gene: TRBV2; CDR3 protein: CASSGQGASPSPLHF
D gene: TRBD1; V gene: TRBV18; CDR3 protein: CASSPDRARQPQHF
D gene: TRBD1; V gene: TRBV2; CDR3 protein: CASSEGTDSNQPQHF
D gene: .; V gene: TRBV30; CDR3 protein: CAWSLGGWSGYTF
D gene: .; V gene: TRBV5-5; CDR3 protein: CASSLEHWGYTF
D gene: .; V gene: TRBV5-1; CDR3 protein: CASSNPGGAFF
D gene: TRBD1; V gene: TRBV10-3; CDR3 protein: CAISEYGQVLNEQFF
D gene: .; V gene: TRBV21-1; CDR3 protein: CASSSRGGQETQYF
D gene: .; V gene: TRBV28; CDR3 protein: CASSLVQRLNTEAFF
D gene: TRBD1; V gene: TRBV29-1; CDR3 protein: CSAGTGAGYGYTF
D gene: .; V gene: TRBV19; CDR3 protein: CASKRGREAFF
D gene: .; V gene: TRBV4-3; CDR3 protein: CASSQDSDRRREKLFF
D gene: .; V gene: TRBV20-1; CDR3 protein: CSATSTAGYTF
D gene: .; V gene: TRBV20-1; CDR3 protein: CSGEVNTEAFF
D gene: .; V gene: TRBV5-4; CDR3 protein: CASSLPSADTGELFF